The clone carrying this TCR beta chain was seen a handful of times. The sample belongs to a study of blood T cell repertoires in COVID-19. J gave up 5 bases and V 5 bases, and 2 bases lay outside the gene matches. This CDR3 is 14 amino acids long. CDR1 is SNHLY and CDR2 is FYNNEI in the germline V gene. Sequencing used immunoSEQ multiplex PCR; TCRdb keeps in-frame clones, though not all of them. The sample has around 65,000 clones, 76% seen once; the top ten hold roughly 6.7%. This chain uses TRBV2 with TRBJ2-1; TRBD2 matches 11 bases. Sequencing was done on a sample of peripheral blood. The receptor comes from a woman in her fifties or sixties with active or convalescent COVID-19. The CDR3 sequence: CASSPGLADNEQFF. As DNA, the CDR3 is TGTGCCAGCAGTCCGGGACTAGCGGACAATGAGCAGTTCTTC.